This paragraph reports one TCR beta chain. The target antigen is unknown. The data derive from a study of shared clonotypes between healthy human individuals. Study results and caveats: Some naive CD4 clonotypes, about 5.5%, turned up in common across several donors. Sampling included only blood; tissue repertoires likely differ. Donor scarcity curtailed the genetic and exposure-history diversity represented herein.

Only in-frame clones appear in the TCRdb table, and some are missing; sequencing was by immunoSEQ multiplex PCR. The table has some 2.1 million clones, 95% seen once. What was sequenced was naive CD4+ T cells sorted from blood. The sample's subset: CD45RA+ positively selected. The clonotype comes from a man in his late teens or twenties in good health.

DNA for the CDR3: TGTGCCAGCAGAATAACAGGGGGCAAGGGCAATCAGCCCCAGCATTTT. It codes for CASRITGGKGNQPQHF. The rearrangement uses TRBV27 and TRBJ1-5, with 9 bases that match TRBD1. CDR1 and CDR2 (germline): MNHEY, SMNVEV (reference sequence). This CDR3 is built from 16 residues. The trim removed 6 bases at V and 2 bases at J, leaving 8 bases unmatched.